Presented here are 18 T cell receptor beta chains from one specimen sequenced in a study of response to subunit inactivated influenza vaccine. TCRdb redid the calling of the RT-PCR reads with MiXCR, one entry per CDR3 protein. Altogether around 200,000 distinct CDR3 sequences are present, approximately 15% being singletons, with the ten largest covering approximately 30%. Here the sequenced sample was CD8+ T cells sorted from PBMCs, taken roughly 5 days after vaccination. These receptors originate from a man aged 45-60 years who received an inactivated influenza vaccine.

This clonotype was picked up a small number of times. V gene TRBV6-2 or TRBV6-3 combines with J gene TRBJ2-1, with TRBD2 matching 8 bases. The CDR3 is 15 residues long. Per germline, CDR1 MNHEY and CDR2 SVGEGT. Unmatched junction bases numbered 8, after V lost 2 bases and J lost 8 bases. The CDR3 is CASSYSAGGLDEQFF. For the CDR3, the DNA is TGTGCCAGCAGTTACAGTGCGGGGGGCCTCGATGAGCAGTTCTTC.

The rearrangement joins TRBV15 to TRBJ1-4, with D tentatively TRBD1 (5 bases). Germline assignment: CDR1 LNHNV and CDR2 YYDKDF (reference sequence). The CDR3 has 16 amino acids. Trimming shortened V by 1 base and J by 0 bases, and 9 bases separated the two germline ends. The CDR3 DNA sequence: TGTGCCACCAGCAGAGTGAGGGGTACAACTAATGAAAAACTGTTTTTT. As protein: CATSRVRGTTNEKLFF.

This clonotype showed up just a few times. V and J are TRBV29-1 and TRBJ2-7; possible D gene TRBD1, 6 bases. V lost 6 bases, J lost 0 bases, and 15 bases lay in between. CDR1 and CDR2 from the germline V gene are SQVTM and ANQGSEA. This CDR3 region has 14 residues. CDR3 DNA: TGCAGCGTGGAGACTGGACAGAGCTCCTACGAGCAGTACTTC. It translates to CSVETGQSSYEQYF.

This clonotype was counted a few times. This chain joins TRBV27 and TRBJ2-7; D perhaps matches TRBD1 (7 bases). V shed 6 bases and J shed 7 bases, with 16 bases lying between them. This CDR3 is 13 amino acids long. Per germline, CDR1 MNHEY and CDR2 SMNVEV (reference sequence). The CDR3 DNA reads as TGTGCCAGCAGCCGTCCAGGGGGGCAGGAGCAGTACTTC. It specifies CASSRPGGQEQYF.

This clonotype was seen at least ten times. The rearrangement links TRBV11-2 to TRBJ2-3, with a possible D match to TRBD1 (5 bases). CDR1 SGHAT and CDR2 FQNNGV come from the germline V gene. The V and J ends lost 0 bases and 0 bases respectively, with 10 bases between them. The CDR3 sequence is 16 residues long. The CDR3 DNA reads TGTGCCAGCAGCTTAGAACCAGGGCCGAGCACAGATACGCAGTATTTT. Its translation is CASSLEPGPSTDTQYF. Using reference TRBV11-2 and TRBJ2-3 for the parts outside the CDR3, the full variable domain is EAGVAQSPRYKIIEKRQSVAFWCNPISGHATLYWYQQILGQGPKLLIQFQNNGVVDDSQLPKDRFSAERLKGVDSTLKIQPAKLEDSAVYLCASSLEPGPSTDTQYFGPGTRLTVL.

CDR3 bases: TGTGCCAGCAGTCCCTGGACTGGTGTTGAGACCCAGTACTTC. Translated: CASSPWTGVETQYF. This chain joins TRBV6-1 and TRBJ2-5; possibly TRBD2 for D (5 bases). The CDR3 totals 14 residues. Germline loops: CDR1 MNHNS, CDR2 SASEGT. V lost 5 bases, J lost 5 bases, and 15 bases lay in between.

The chain uses TRBV15 and TRBJ2-7, with D unresolved. Germline-derived CDR1 and CDR2 are LNHNV and YYDKDF (reference sequence). This CDR3 is 12 amino acids long. Trimming removed 2 bases at V and 6 bases at J, with 8 bases between. The CDR3 here is CATSRQDVEQYF. The CDR3 coding sequence is TGTGCCACCAGCAGACAGGACGTCGAGCAGTACTTC.

The chain joins TRBV2 to TRBJ2-7; 8 nucleotides agree with TRBD1. Germline CDR1 SNHLY, CDR2 FYNNEI. V gave up 7 bases and J gave up 0 bases; unmatched junction bases: 11. The CDR3 is 16 amino acids. This chain's CDR3 is CASNPQGAGGSYEQYF. CDR3 bases: TGTGCCAGCAATCCCCAGGGGGCAGGGGGCTCCTACGAGCAGTACTTC. Based on the CDR3 plus reference TRBV2 and TRBJ2-7, the full variable domain is EPEVTQTPSHQVTQMGQEVILRCVPISNHLYFYWYRQILGQKVEFLVSFYNNEISEKSEIFDDQFSVERPDGSNFTLKIRSTKLEDSAMYFCASNPQGAGGSYEQYFGPGTRLTVT.

This clonotype was observed a few times. The chain joins TRBV28 to TRBJ2-5, with TRBD1 identical over 8 bases. With V trimmed by 8 bases and J by 5 bases, 10 bases remained unmatched. The CDR3 sequence is 14 residues long. Germline values: CDR1 MDHEN, CDR2 SYDVKM. DNA of the CDR3: TGTGCCAGCTGGCCCCTGGACAGGGCCGAGACCCAGTACTTC. This sequence encodes CASWPLDRAETQYF.

The rearrangement joins TRBV6-9 to TRBJ1-1; D not resolved. With 6 bases removed from V and 3 bases from J, the gap between germline ends came to 5 bases. Germline values: CDR1 MNHGY, CDR2 SVAAGI. The CDR3 runs to 11 residues. This chain's CDR3 is CASRGDTEAFF. Here the CDR3 DNA reads TGTGCCAGCAGGGGAGACACTGAAGCTTTCTTT.

Only a few counts were recorded for this clonotype. The rearrangement uses TRBV6-5 and TRBJ2-5, with a weak D call TRBD2 (5 bases). The CDR3 length is 14 residues. V shed 3 bases and J shed 7 bases, with 15 bases lying between them. Germline-derived CDR1 and CDR2 are MNHEY and SVGAGI. The CDR3 spells CASSYVDSPGTQYF. CDR3 DNA: TGTGCCAGCAGTTATGTGGACTCCCCGGGGACCCAGTACTTC.

V usage is TRBV20-1 and J usage is TRBJ2-2; either TRBD1 or TRBD2 may fit D (5 bases each). Germline values: CDR1 DFQATT, CDR2 SNEGSKA (reference sequence). The CDR3 consists of 13 residues. Deletions cut 7 bases from V and 6 bases from J, with 15 bases between. The CDR3 sequence is CSGTGTAAGELFF. CDR3 sequence (DNA): TGCAGTGGAACCGGGACCGCCGCCGGGGAGCTGTTTTTT.

In this sample, this clonotype turned up many times. The gene calls are TRBV6-2 or TRBV6-3 and TRBJ2-7; D perhaps matches TRBD2 (6 bases). V was trimmed by 2 bases and J by 1 base, leaving 6 bases between them. Germline loops: CDR1 MNHEY, CDR2 SVGEGT. The length of the CDR3 is 13 residues. The CDR3 reads CASSYGGSYEQYF. CDR3 sequence (DNA): TGTGCCAGCAGTTACGGGGGGTCCTACGAGCAGTACTTC.

The chain employs TRBV5-4 and TRBJ1-2; 9 positions agree with TRBD1. Trimming took 3 bases from V and 4 from J; bases not matched to a gene: 4. Looked up from germline, CDR1 is SGHNT and CDR2 is YYREEE (reference sequence). This CDR3 has 14 amino acids. CDR3 amino acids: CASSWTGDLYGYTF. The DNA for the CDR3 is TGTGCCAGCAGCTGGACAGGGGACCTCTATGGCTACACCTTC.

This clonotype was seen more than once but under ten times. The chain has TRBV7-2 and TRBJ1-5, with D possibly being TRBD1 (5 bases). Germline V lookup: CDR1 SGHTA, CDR2 FQGNSA. This CDR3 has 17 residues. Trimming took 5 bases from V and 3 from J, leaving 20 bases between them. The CDR3 coding sequence is TGTGCCAGCAGCCCTCGTCGAGGACGTGGGACCAATCAGCCCCAGCATTTT. This translates into CASSPRRGRGTNQPQHF.

This clonotype was picked up a small number of times. The CDR3 is CASSSSGRAYNEQFF. For the CDR3, the DNA is TGTGCCAGCAGCTCGAGCGGGCGGGCTTACAATGAGCAGTTCTTC. The rearrangement links TRBV28 to TRBJ2-1; possibly TRBD2 for D (6 bases). CDR3 size: 15 residues. V dropped 6 bases and J dropped 4 bases, with 16 bases sitting between them. Germline V gene lookup returns CDR1 MDHEN and CDR2 SYDVKM.

This clonotype was detected only a few times. V gene TRBV6-5 combines with J gene TRBJ2-7; no clear D. Germline V gives CDR1 MNHEY, CDR2 SVGAGI. V was shortened by 0 bases and J by 2 bases, with 8 bases between the two germline ends. This CDR3 has 14 residues. The CDR3 DNA reads TGTGCCAGCAGTTACTCAGGCGGCCCCTACGAGCAGTACTTC. This encodes CASSYSGGPYEQYF.

This clonotype was seen only a few times. The chain employs TRBV19 and TRBJ1-6; D possibly corresponds to TRBD1 (5 bases). The CDR3 runs to 15 residues. Trimming cost V 5 bases and J 7 bases, with 15 bases left between them. CDR1 and CDR2 from the germline V gene are LNHDA and SQIVND (reference sequence). The CDR3 sequence: CASSSAWRGNSPLHF. The CDR3 DNA is TGTGCCAGTAGTTCCGCTTGGCGGGGGAATTCACCCCTCCACTTT. The full variable domain, with the rest looked up from reference TRBV19 and TRBJ1-6, is DGGITQSPKYLFRKEGQNVTLSCEQNLNHDAMYWYRQDPGQGLRLIYYSQIVNDFQKGDIAEGYSVSREKKESFPLTVTSAQKNPTAFYLCASSSAWRGNSPLHFGNGTRLTVT.